Listed below are T cell receptor beta chains from one sample, sequenced in a study of blood T cell repertoires in COVID-19. This table comes from immunoSEQ multiplex PCR, and its TCRdb copy is limited to in-frame clones, with some not included. The data hold around 130,000 clones, with roughly 72% observed a single time. Sequencing used peripheral blood. These receptors were collected from a human donor in a cohort sampled during active COVID-19. CDR3s include the opening cysteine and the closing phenylalanine or tryptophan. The order of the fields is V gene, D gene, clone size, J gene, CDR3 DNA, CDR3 protein. D genes are given only for firm matches. For some rows the clone size is stated as once, few or many, or as a class when expanded; others skip it.

V gene: TRBV28
D gene: NA
clone size: NA
J gene: TRBJ2-5
CDR3 DNA: TGTGCCAGCAGTACCCCCCGGGTGCAGTTCCAAGAGACCCAGTACTTC
CDR3 protein: CASSTPRVQFQETQYF

V gene: TRBV11-3
D gene: NA
clone size: once
J gene: TRBJ2-2
CDR3 DNA: TGTGCCAGCAGCCCTAGGAGGACCGGGGAGCTGTTTTTT
CDR3 protein: CASSPRRTGELFF

V gene: TRBV15
D gene: TRBD1
clone size: NA
J gene: TRBJ2-5
CDR3 DNA: TGTGCCACCAGCAGAAAAGGACAGGAAGAGACCCAGTACTTC
CDR3 protein: CATSRKGQEETQYF

V gene: TRBV4-1
D gene: NA
clone size: NA
J gene: TRBJ2-6
CDR3 DNA: TGCGCCAGCAGCCAATATTTAGAACCCTCTGGGGCCAACGTCCTGACTTTC
CDR3 protein: CASSQYLEPSGANVLTF

V gene: TRBV6-5
D gene: NA
clone size: NA
J gene: TRBJ2-5
CDR3 DNA: TGTGCCAGCAGCGAGGGGGGGTTCGAGACCCAGTACTTC
CDR3 protein: CASSEGGFETQYF

V gene: TRBV10-1
D gene: TRBD2
clone size: NA
J gene: TRBJ2-5
CDR3 DNA: TGCGCCAGCAGTGAGGCGGGGGGTACCGAAGAGACCCAGTACTTC
CDR3 protein: CASSEAGGTEETQYF

V gene: TRBV27
D gene: TRBD1
clone size: NA
J gene: TRBJ1-5
CDR3 DNA: TGTGCCAGCAGTTTAGGACAGGGGGGCAATCAGCCCCAGCATTTT
CDR3 protein: CASSLGQGGNQPQHF

V gene: TRBV19
D gene: TRBD1
clone size: NA
J gene: TRBJ1-2
CDR3 DNA: TGTGCCAGTAGTTTTGGGACAGGGGATGGCTACACCTTC
CDR3 protein: CASSFGTGDGYTF

V gene: TRBV2
D gene: NA
clone size: few
J gene: TRBJ2-4
CDR3 DNA: TGTGCCAGCGCCCCTCCGGGGTACGGAAACATTCAGTACTTC
CDR3 protein: CASAPPGYGNIQYF

V gene: TRBV7-9
D gene: TRBD2
clone size: few
J gene: TRBJ2-1
CDR3 DNA: TGTGCCAGCAGCTTGGCTAGCGGGGGGCGTTCCTACAATGAGCAGTTCTTC
CDR3 protein: CASSLASGGRSYNEQFF

V gene: TRBV7-6
D gene: TRBD1
clone size: few
J gene: TRBJ1-3
CDR3 DNA: TGTGCCAGCAGCCCGAGGGACAGTGCTGGAAACACCATATATTTT
CDR3 protein: CASSPRDSAGNTIYF

V gene: TRBV5-4
D gene: TRBD1
clone size: NA
J gene: TRBJ2-7
CDR3 DNA: TGTGCCAGCAGCATACGACAGGGGGCCGACGAGCAGTACTTC
CDR3 protein: CASSIRQGADEQYF

V gene: TRBV3-1/TRBV3-2
D gene: NA
clone size: NA
J gene: TRBJ1-3
CDR3 DNA: TGTGCCAGCAGCCAAGTAGCCCGGCTTAGCTCTGGAAACACCATATATTTT
CDR3 protein: CASSQVARLSSGNTIYF

V gene: TRBV6-5
D gene: TRBD1
clone size: NA
J gene: TRBJ2-7
CDR3 DNA: TGTGCCAGCAGTTCCACAGGGGTTTCCTACGAGCAGTACTTC
CDR3 protein: CASSSTGVSYEQYF

V gene: TRBV3-1/TRBV3-2
D gene: NA
clone size: NA
J gene: TRBJ2-1
CDR3 DNA: TGTGCCAGCAGCCGAGATGTATACGGGGACTCTTTTGCCCCGTCAAAGTTCTTC
CDR3 protein: CASSRDVYGDSFAPSKFF

V gene: TRBV5-6
D gene: NA
clone size: once
J gene: TRBJ2-2
CDR3 DNA: TGTGCCAGCAGCTTGGTAGTGGCCGGGGAGCTGTTTTTT
CDR3 protein: CASSLVVAGELFF

V gene: TRBV11-2
D gene: NA
clone size: NA
J gene: TRBJ1-6
CDR3 DNA: TGTGCCAGCAGCTTAGGGTCCGGACTGGGGTATAATTCACCCCTCCACTTT
CDR3 protein: CASSLGSGLGYNSPLHF

V gene: TRBV5-4
D gene: NA
clone size: NA
J gene: TRBJ1-1
CDR3 DNA: TGTGCCAGCAGGAAGACAGTGAACACTGAAGCTTTCTTT
CDR3 protein: CASRKTVNTEAFF

V gene: TRBV7-9
D gene: NA
clone size: many
J gene: TRBJ1-6
CDR3 DNA: TGTGCCAGCCTGGTGGAGGGCGCCCCTAATTCACCCCTCCACTTT
CDR3 protein: CASLVEGAPNSPLHF

V gene: TRBV15
D gene: NA
clone size: NA
J gene: TRBJ1-2
CDR3 DNA: TGTGCCACCAGCAGAGACTTGAGCGGGACATATCCCTATGGCTACACCTTC
CDR3 protein: CATSRDLSGTYPYGYTF

V gene: TRBV5-1
D gene: NA
clone size: NA
J gene: TRBJ1-2
CDR3 DNA: TGCGCCAGCTCCCGTGGGCCAGGGCTCTATGGCTACACCTTC
CDR3 protein: CASSRGPGLYGYTF

V gene: TRBV19
D gene: NA
clone size: NA
J gene: TRBJ2-2
CDR3 DNA: TGTGCCAGTAGTATACAGGAACACACCGGGGAGCTGTTTTTT
CDR3 protein: CASSIQEHTGELFF

V gene: TRBV19
D gene: NA
clone size: once
J gene: TRBJ1-6
CDR3 DNA: TGTGCCAGTAGTATAGATGGTAGGGCGACCGGGGGTAATTCACCCCTCCACTTT
CDR3 protein: CASSIDGRATGGNSPLHF

V gene: TRBV7-9
D gene: TRBD1
clone size: NA
J gene: TRBJ1-1
CDR3 DNA: TGTGCCAGCAGCTTAGATTTCTGGGGAGGCAGGGGGCCAAGTATTTTCTTT
CDR3 protein: CASSLDFWGGRGPSIFF

V gene: TRBV27
D gene: NA
clone size: NA
J gene: TRBJ1-6
CDR3 DNA: TGTGCCAGCAGTTTGGGCAGGGGCCTTAATTCACCCCTCCACTTT
CDR3 protein: CASSLGRGLNSPLHF

V gene: TRBV7-9
D gene: NA
clone size: NA
J gene: TRBJ2-2
CDR3 DNA: TGTGCCAGCAGCTTAGGGGGCGCGTCCACCGGGGAGCTGTTTTTT
CDR3 protein: CASSLGGASTGELFF

V gene: TRBV21-1
D gene: NA
clone size: NA
J gene: TRBJ2-4
CDR3 DNA: TGTGCCAGCAGCTCCGCTACAGGGGGCGAGTTAGGGACCAAAAACATTCAGTACTTC
CDR3 protein: CASSSATGGELGTKNIQYF

V gene: TRBV7-9
D gene: NA
clone size: NA
J gene: TRBJ1-1
CDR3 DNA: TGTGCCAGCAGCCACGGTTTAGTAATGAACACTGAAGCTTTCTTT
CDR3 protein: CASSHGLVMNTEAFF

V gene: TRBV7-2
D gene: NA
clone size: NA
J gene: TRBJ2-5
CDR3 DNA: TGTGCCAGCAGCTTAGGAATCAGCAGGGTGGCAGAGACCCAGTACTTC
CDR3 protein: CASSLGISRVAETQYF

V gene: TRBV19
D gene: TRBD1
clone size: NA
J gene: TRBJ1-2
CDR3 DNA: TGTGCCAGCCTGCCCAAGACAGGGGAGGTGGGCTACACCTTC
CDR3 protein: CASLPKTGEVGYTF

V gene: TRBV19
D gene: TRBD1
clone size: NA
J gene: TRBJ1-4
CDR3 DNA: TGTGCCAGTAGTATGGGACAGGCCTTTAATGAAAAACTGTTTTTT
CDR3 protein: CASSMGQAFNEKLFF

V gene: TRBV18
D gene: NA
clone size: NA
J gene: TRBJ1-6
CDR3 DNA: TGTGCCAGCTCGCCACAGAGCTCCTATAATTCACCCCTCCACTTT
CDR3 protein: CASSPQSSYNSPLHF

V gene: TRBV6-5
D gene: TRBD1
clone size: NA
J gene: TRBJ2-7
CDR3 DNA: TGTGCCAGCAGCCCACAGGGGGTAGGCTACGAGCAGTACTTC
CDR3 protein: CASSPQGVGYEQYF

V gene: TRBV6-5
D gene: NA
clone size: NA
J gene: TRBJ1-1
CDR3 DNA: TGTGCCAGCAGGGGGAGGGGAGAAGCTTTCTTT
CDR3 protein: CASRGRGEAFF

V gene: TRBV7-9
D gene: NA
clone size: NA
J gene: TRBJ1-1
CDR3 DNA: TGTGCCAGCAGGATGGGTGGGGCAGGGAAAACTGAAGCTTTCTTT
CDR3 protein: CASRMGGAGKTEAFF

V gene: TRBV5-5
D gene: TRBD1
clone size: once
J gene: TRBJ1-1
CDR3 DNA: TGTGCCAGCAGCTTGGTCAGGGGGCGAACTGAAGCTTTCTTT
CDR3 protein: CASSLVRGRTEAFF

V gene: TRBV28
D gene: TRBD2
clone size: NA
J gene: TRBJ2-3
CDR3 DNA: TGTGCCAGCAGTCCTAGCGGGGGGGGCACAGATACGCAGTATTTT
CDR3 protein: CASSPSGGGTDTQYF

V gene: TRBV11-2
D gene: NA
clone size: NA
J gene: TRBJ2-7
CDR3 DNA: TGTGCCAGCAGCTTAAGGCCCGACAGCTCCTACGAGCAGTACTTC
CDR3 protein: CASSLRPDSSYEQYF

V gene: TRBV14
D gene: NA
clone size: NA
J gene: TRBJ2-5
CDR3 DNA: TGTGCCAGCAGCCAAGTTTGGGGGGTTGAGACCCAGTACTTC
CDR3 protein: CASSQVWGVETQYF

V gene: TRBV15
D gene: NA
clone size: NA
J gene: TRBJ2-7
CDR3 DNA: TGTGCCACCAGCAGAGACAGGGCTACAATATCCTACGAGCAGTACTTC
CDR3 protein: CATSRDRATISYEQYF

V gene: TRBV19
D gene: NA
clone size: NA
J gene: TRBJ1-1
CDR3 DNA: TGTGCCAGTAGTCTGAGGGATCGGCGGACTGAAGCTTTCTTT
CDR3 protein: CASSLRDRRTEAFF

V gene: TRBV30
D gene: NA
clone size: NA
J gene: TRBJ1-1
CDR3 DNA: TGTGCCTGGAGTGTACGATGGGAGGTGGCTGAAGCTTTCTTT
CDR3 protein: CAWSVRWEVAEAFF

V gene: TRBV27
D gene: TRBD2
clone size: once
J gene: TRBJ2-3
CDR3 DNA: TGTGCCAGCAGTCCTCAAGCGGGGGGGCCCCCGGATACGCAGTATTTT
CDR3 protein: CASSPQAGGPPDTQYF

V gene: TRBV9
D gene: TRBD2
clone size: NA
J gene: TRBJ2-4
CDR3 DNA: TGTGCCAGCAGCGTTAGTAGCGGGGACATTCAGTACTTC
CDR3 protein: CASSVSSGDIQYF